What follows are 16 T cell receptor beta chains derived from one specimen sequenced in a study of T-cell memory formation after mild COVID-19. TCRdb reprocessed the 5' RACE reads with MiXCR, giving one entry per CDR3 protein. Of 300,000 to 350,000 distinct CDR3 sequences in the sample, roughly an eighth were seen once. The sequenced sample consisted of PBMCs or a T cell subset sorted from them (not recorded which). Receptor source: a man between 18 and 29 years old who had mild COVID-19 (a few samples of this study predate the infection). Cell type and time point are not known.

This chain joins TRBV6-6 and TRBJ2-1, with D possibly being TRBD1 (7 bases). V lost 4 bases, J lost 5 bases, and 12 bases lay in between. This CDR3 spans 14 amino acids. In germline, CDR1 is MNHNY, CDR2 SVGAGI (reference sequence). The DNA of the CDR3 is TGTGCCAGCAGTTCCAGGGGGGTCGACAATGAGCAGTTCTTC. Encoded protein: CASSSRGVDNEQFF.

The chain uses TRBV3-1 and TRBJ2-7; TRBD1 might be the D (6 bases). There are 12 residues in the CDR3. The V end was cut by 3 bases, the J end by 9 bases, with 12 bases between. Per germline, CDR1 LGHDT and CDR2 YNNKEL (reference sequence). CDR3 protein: CASSQVDRGQYF. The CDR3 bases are TGTGCCAGCAGCCAGGTGGACAGAGGGCAGTACTTC.

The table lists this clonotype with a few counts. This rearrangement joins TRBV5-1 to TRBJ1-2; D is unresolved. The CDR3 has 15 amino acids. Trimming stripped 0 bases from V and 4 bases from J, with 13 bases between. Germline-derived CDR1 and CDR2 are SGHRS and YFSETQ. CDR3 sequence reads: CASSLDGEGGYGYTF. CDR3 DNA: TGCGCCAGCAGCTTGGACGGGGAAGGCGGCTATGGCTACACCTTC.

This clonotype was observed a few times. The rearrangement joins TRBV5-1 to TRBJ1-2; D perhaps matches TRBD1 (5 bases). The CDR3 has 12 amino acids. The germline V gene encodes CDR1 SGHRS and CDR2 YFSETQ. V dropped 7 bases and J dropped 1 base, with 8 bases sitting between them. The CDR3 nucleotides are TGCGCCAGCGGGGCCGATAACTATGGCTACACCTTC. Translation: CASGADNYGYTF.

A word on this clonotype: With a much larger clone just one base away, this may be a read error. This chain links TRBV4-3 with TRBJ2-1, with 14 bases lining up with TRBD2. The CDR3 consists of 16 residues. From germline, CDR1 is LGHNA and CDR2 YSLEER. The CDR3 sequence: CSSSSTSGGAYNEQFF. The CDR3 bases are TGCTCCAGCAGCTCGACTAGCGGGGGGGCCTACAATGAGCAGTTCTTC.

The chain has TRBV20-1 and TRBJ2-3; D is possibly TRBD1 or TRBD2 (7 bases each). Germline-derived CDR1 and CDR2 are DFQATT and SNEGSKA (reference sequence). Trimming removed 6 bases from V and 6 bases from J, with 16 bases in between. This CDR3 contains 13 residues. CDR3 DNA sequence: TGCAGTGCCCCAGGGGGGGCGAAGGATACGCAGTATTTT. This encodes CSAPGGAKDTQYF.

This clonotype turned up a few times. The CDR3: CSVVTSGGAGADTQYF. DNA of the CDR3: TGCAGCGTTGTTACTAGCGGGGGTGCGGGGGCAGATACGCAGTATTTT. The chain is built from TRBV29-1 and TRBJ2-3, with TRBD2 matching 11 bases. The ends lost 4 bases at V and 4 bases at J; junction bases unmatched: 10. Germline V lookup: CDR1 SQVTM, CDR2 ANQGSEA. The CDR3 extends over 16 amino acids.

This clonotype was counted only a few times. CDR3 sequence reads: CASSRDRGNTQYF. The CDR3 nucleotides are TGTGCCAGCAGTCGGGACAGGGGGAATACGCAGTATTTT. The chain has TRBV6-5 and TRBJ2-3; TRBD1 matches 11 bases. CDR1 and CDR2 from the germline V gene are MNHEY and SVGAGI. V was pared by 5 bases and J by 7 bases, with 2 bases of the junction left unmatched. The CDR3 runs to 13 residues.

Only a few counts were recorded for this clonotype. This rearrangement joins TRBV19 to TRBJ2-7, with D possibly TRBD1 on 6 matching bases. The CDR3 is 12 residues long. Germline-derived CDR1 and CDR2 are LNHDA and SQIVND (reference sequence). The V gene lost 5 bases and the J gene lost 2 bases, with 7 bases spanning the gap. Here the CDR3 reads CASSQGTYEQYF. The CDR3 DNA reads TGTGCCAGTAGTCAGGGGACCTACGAGCAGTACTTC.

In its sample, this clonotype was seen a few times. This chain's CDR3 is CASSLVPGSLEAFF. The CDR3 bases are TGTGCCAGCAGCTTAGTCCCCGGGAGCCTTGAAGCTTTCTTT. This chain links TRBV7-9 with TRBJ1-1; D gene uncertain. V gave up 1 base and J gave up 7 bases, with 13 bases separating them. CDR1 SEHNR and CDR2 FQNEAQ come from the germline V gene (reference sequence). This CDR3 comprises 14 residues.

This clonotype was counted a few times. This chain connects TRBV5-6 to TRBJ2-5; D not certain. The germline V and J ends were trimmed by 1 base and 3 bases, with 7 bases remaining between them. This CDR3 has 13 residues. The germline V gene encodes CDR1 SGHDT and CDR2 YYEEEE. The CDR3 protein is CASSLRSEETQYF. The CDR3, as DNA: TGTGCCAGCAGCTTGCGGTCTGAAGAGACCCAGTACTTC. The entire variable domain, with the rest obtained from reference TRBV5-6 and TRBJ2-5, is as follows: DAGVTQSPTHLIKTRGQQVTLRCSPKSGHDTVSWYQQALGQGPQFIFQYYEEEERQRGNFPDRFSGHQFPNYSSELNVNALLLGDSALYLCASSLRSEETQYFGPGTRLLVL.

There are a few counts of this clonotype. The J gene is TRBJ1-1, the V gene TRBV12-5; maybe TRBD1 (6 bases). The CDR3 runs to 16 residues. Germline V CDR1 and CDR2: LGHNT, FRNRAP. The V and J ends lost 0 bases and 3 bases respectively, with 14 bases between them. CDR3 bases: TGTGCTAGTGGTTTGGTACTCCCCAGGGGTGACACTGAAGCTTTCTTT. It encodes CASGLVLPRGDTEAFF.

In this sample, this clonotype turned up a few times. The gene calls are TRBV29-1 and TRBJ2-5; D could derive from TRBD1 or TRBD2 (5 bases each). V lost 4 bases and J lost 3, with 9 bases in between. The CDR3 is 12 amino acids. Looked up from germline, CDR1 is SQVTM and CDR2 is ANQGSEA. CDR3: CSVGREKETQYF. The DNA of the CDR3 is TGCAGCGTTGGCAGGGAGAAAGAGACCCAGTACTTC.

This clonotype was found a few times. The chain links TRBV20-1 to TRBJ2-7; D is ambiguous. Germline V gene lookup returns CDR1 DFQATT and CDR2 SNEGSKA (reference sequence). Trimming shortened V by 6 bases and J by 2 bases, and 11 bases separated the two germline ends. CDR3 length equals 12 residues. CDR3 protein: CSATRGTYEQYF. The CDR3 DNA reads TGCAGTGCGACCCGAGGAACCTACGAGCAGTACTTC.

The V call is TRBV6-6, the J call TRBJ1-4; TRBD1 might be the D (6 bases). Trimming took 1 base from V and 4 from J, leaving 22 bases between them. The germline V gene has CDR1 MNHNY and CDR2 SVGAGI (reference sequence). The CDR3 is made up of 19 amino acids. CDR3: CASSYWGHQLGGVNEKLFF. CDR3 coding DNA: TGTGCCAGCAGTTACTGGGGACACCAGTTGGGGGGTGTTAATGAAAAACTGTTTTTT.

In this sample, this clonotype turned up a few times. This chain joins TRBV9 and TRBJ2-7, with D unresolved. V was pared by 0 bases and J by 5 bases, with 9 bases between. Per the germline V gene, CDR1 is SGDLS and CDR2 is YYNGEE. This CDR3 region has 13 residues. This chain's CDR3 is CASSVGPWDEQYF. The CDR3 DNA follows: TGTGCCAGCAGCGTAGGGCCCTGGGACGAGCAGTACTTC.